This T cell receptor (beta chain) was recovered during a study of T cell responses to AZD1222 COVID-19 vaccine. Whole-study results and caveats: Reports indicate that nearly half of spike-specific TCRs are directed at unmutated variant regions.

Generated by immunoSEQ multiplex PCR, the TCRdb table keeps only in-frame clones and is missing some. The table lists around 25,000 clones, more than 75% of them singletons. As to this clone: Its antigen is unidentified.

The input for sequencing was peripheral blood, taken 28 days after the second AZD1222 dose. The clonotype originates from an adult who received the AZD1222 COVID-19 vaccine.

CDR3 nucleotide sequence: TGTGCCAGCAGCTTTGACAGGGGCCACGAGCAGTACTTC. Translated, it gives CASSFDRGHEQYF. The gene calls are TRBV5-4 and TRBJ2-7, with 8 bases identical to TRBD1. CDR1 SGHNT and CDR2 YYREEE come from the germline V gene (reference sequence). This CDR3 has 13 amino acids. After removal of 2 bases from V and 5 bases from J, the junction contained 3 bases not matched to a gene.